Listed below are T cell receptor beta chains from one sample, sequenced in a study of T cells after yellow fever vaccination. Via MiXCR, TCRdb re-called the 5' RACE reads, giving one row per CDR3 protein. Of 500,000 to 650,000 distinct CDR3 sequences listed, around 17% were seen once; the top ten hold 15% to 20%. This specimen was PBMCs, taken about 5 days after the first yellow fever vaccination. The receptors stem from a man between 18 and 29 years old who received the YFV17D yellow fever vaccine. Both conserved end residues are trimmed from each CDR3. A D gene is named only where the DNA matches it firmly. The size entry is marked missing in some rows and otherwise reads once, few, many or a size class.

D: -; size: many; J: TRBJ2-3; V: TRBV24-1; CDR3: ATSGSTDTQY
D: -; size: few; J: TRBJ2-3; V: TRBV7-3; CDR3: ASSPQGGLSTDTQY
D: -; size: few; J: TRBJ2-5; V: TRBV3-1; CDR3: ASSRGDQETQY
D: -; size: -; J: TRBJ1-5; V: TRBV6-4; CDR3: ASSDYRETRSNQPQH
D: -; size: few; J: TRBJ2-7; V: TRBV5-1; CDR3: ASTNSAGTSYEQY
D: TRBD1; size: few; J: TRBJ1-4; V: TRBV20-1; CDR3: SARSGTGDEKLF
D: -; size: -; J: TRBJ2-1; V: TRBV20-1; CDR3: SARDLEGEVTYNEQF
D: TRBD1; size: -; J: TRBJ2-1; V: TRBV7-6; CDR3: ASSPKTGTTSYNEQF
D: -; size: few; J: TRBJ1-2; V: TRBV6-2/TRBV6-3; CDR3: ASSYNRQYGYT
D: -; size: many; J: TRBJ2-1; V: TRBV7-6; CDR3: ASSLFTGLSEQF
D: -; size: many; J: TRBJ1-2; V: TRBV20-1; CDR3: SARRVGPANYGYT
D: -; size: -; J: TRBJ1-2; V: TRBV29-1; CDR3: SVVYGGFRSYGYT
D: TRBD1; size: -; J: TRBJ1-6; V: TRBV20-1; CDR3: SAREGTGGSPLH
D: TRBD2; size: few; J: TRBJ2-1; V: TRBV7-3; CDR3: ASSQLAGTYNEQF
D: TRBD2; size: few; J: TRBJ2-3; V: TRBV12-3/TRBV12-4; CDR3: ASSPSGNTQY
D: -; size: -; J: TRBJ2-1; V: TRBV5-1; CDR3: ASSTGSGNYNEQF
D: -; size: many; J: TRBJ1-5; V: TRBV6-2/TRBV6-3; CDR3: ASRAGLNQPQH
D: -; size: few; J: TRBJ1-3; V: TRBV15; CDR3: ATSRAGTGNTIY
D: -; size: few; J: TRBJ2-7; V: TRBV9; CDR3: ASSGGLAFYEQY
D: -; size: many; J: TRBJ2-5; V: TRBV7-3; CDR3: ASSLKGGRWETQY
D: -; size: -; J: TRBJ2-2; V: TRBV4-1; CDR3: ASSQGWGLGTGELF
D: -; size: -; J: TRBJ2-5; V: TRBV5-1; CDR3: ASSLELVETQY
D: TRBD1; size: many; J: TRBJ1-6; V: TRBV7-2; CDR3: ASSSSPGAGGSPLH
D: TRBD2; size: -; J: TRBJ2-3; V: TRBV5-1; CDR3: ASSSWLAGSTDTQY
D: -; size: -; J: TRBJ2-1; V: TRBV4-2; CDR3: ASSQAPGNYEQF
D: TRBD1; size: few; J: TRBJ1-2; V: TRBV11-2; CDR3: ASSSRDSNYGYT
D: -; size: few; J: TRBJ1-4; V: TRBV7-9; CDR3: ASSFGSDNEKLF
D: -; size: -; J: TRBJ2-5; V: TRBV6-1; CDR3: ASSEVGGETQY
D: -; size: few; J: TRBJ2-3; V: TRBV4-2; CDR3: ASSQDSWADTQY
D: -; size: -; J: TRBJ2-5; V: TRBV5-6; CDR3: ASSLDVGLRKTQY
D: TRBD2; size: -; J: TRBJ2-7; V: TRBV5-4; CDR3: ASSFGLAGGRSSYEQY
D: TRBD1; size: few; J: TRBJ2-7; V: TRBV12-3/TRBV12-4; CDR3: ASSIGQGPHYEQY
D: TRBD2; size: few; J: TRBJ2-1; V: TRBV19; CDR3: ASSLSGVQWNEQF
D: -; size: many; J: TRBJ2-1; V: TRBV7-9; CDR3: ASSSRLREQF
D: -; size: -; J: TRBJ1-2; V: TRBV28; CDR3: ASEGGRYGYT